This record concerns one T cell receptor (beta chain) sequence. This sample is drawn from a study of shared clonotypes between healthy human individuals. The V and J ends lost 8 bases and 7 bases respectively, with 18 bases between them. In germline, CDR1 is PRHDT, CDR2 FYEKMQ (reference sequence). This CDR3 has 14 residues. Deep-level running was used for the assay. The authors split each subset's genomic DNA evenly across several immunoSEQ plates. Authors' data handling: In the immunoSEQ data, sequences were junction-only and lacked quality scores, so filtering differed. Profiled with immunoSEQ multiplex PCR; TCRdb holds only in-frame clones, not every one. V and J calls and clone size are copied from that table; D and trimming were computed from the DNA. The sample lists roughly 300,000 clones, around nine tenths seen once, with under 20% in the top ten. There were only Caucasian adults among the donors, and all lived in Nashville, Tennessee.

The receptor was derived from a man aged 18 to 30 in good health. The chain employs TRBV13 and TRBJ2-1; D possibly uses TRBD1 or TRBD2 (6 bases each). The sequenced sample was memory CD8+ T cells sorted from blood. Subset indicated: CD45RO+ cells pooled with CCR7-negative TemRA cells. The CDR3 here is CASQSRQGRNEQFF. DNA of the CDR3: TGTGCCAGCCAAAGCAGGCAGGGGAGGAATGAGCAGTTCTTC.